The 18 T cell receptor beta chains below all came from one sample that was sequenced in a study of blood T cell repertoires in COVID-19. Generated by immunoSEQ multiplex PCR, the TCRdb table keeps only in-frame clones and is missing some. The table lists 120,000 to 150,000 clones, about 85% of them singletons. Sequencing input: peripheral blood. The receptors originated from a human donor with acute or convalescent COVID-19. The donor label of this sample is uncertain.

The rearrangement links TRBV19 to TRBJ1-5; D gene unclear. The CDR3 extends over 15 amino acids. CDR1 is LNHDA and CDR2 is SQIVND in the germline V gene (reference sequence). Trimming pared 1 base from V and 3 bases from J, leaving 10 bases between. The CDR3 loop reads CASSIGGFNNQPQHF. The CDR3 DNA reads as TGTGCCAGTAGTATAGGAGGGTTCAACAATCAGCCCCAGCATTTT.

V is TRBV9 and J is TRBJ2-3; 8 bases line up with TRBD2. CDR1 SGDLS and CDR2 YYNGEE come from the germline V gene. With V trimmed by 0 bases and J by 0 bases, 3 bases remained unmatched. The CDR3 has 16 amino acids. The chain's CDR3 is CASSVVSGASTDTQYF. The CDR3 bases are TGTGCCAGCAGCGTAGTTAGCGGGGCTAGCACAGATACGCAGTATTTT. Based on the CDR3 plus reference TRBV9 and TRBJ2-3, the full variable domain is DSGVTQTPKHLITATGQRVTLRCSPRSGDLSVYWYQQSLDQGLQFLIQYYNGEERAKGNILERFSAQQFPDLHSELNLSSLELGDSALYFCASSVVSGASTDTQYFGPGTRLTVL.

CDR3 protein: CASSPSGRTDTQYF. In DNA, the CDR3 is TGTGCCAGCTCACCTAGCGGCCGCACAGATACGCAGTATTTT. The gene calls are TRBV18 and TRBJ2-3; the D gene is possibly TRBD2 (6 bases). The V end was cut by 3 bases, the J end by 1 base, with 8 bases between. Per germline, CDR1 KGHSH and CDR2 LQKENI. CDR3 size: 14 residues.

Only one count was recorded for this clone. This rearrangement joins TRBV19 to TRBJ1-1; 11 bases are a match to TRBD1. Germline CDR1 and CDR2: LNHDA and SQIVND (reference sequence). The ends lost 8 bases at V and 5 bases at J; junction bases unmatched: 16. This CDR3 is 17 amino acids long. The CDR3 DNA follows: TGTGCCAGTTCCCCTTTGTGGGGGGACAGGGGGGGAACTGAAGCTTTCTTT. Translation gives CASSPLWGDRGGTEAFF.

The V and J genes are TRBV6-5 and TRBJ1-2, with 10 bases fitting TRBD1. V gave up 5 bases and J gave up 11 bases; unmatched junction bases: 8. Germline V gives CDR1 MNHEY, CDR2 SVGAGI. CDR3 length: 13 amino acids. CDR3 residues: CASSSRDRGRYTF. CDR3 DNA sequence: TGTGCCAGCAGTAGCCGGGACAGGGGCCGTTACACCTTC.

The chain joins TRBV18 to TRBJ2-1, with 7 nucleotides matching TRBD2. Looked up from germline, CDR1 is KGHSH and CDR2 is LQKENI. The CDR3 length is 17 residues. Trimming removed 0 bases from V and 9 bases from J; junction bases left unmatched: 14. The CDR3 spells CASSPPGFLAGEGEQFF. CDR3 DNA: TGTGCCAGCTCACCACCGGGATTCCTGGCGGGAGAGGGTGAGCAGTTCTTC. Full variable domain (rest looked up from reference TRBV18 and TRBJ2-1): NAGVMQNPRHLVRRRGQEARLRCSPMKGHSHVYWYRQLPEEGLKFMVYLQKENIIDESGMPKERFSAEFPKEGPSILRIQQVVRGDSAAYFCASSPPGFLAGEGEQFFGPGTRLTVL.

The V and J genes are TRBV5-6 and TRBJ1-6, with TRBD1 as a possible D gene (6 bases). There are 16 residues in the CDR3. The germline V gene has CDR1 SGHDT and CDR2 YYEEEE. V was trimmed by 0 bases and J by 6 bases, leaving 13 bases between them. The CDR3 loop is CASSLEAGTSNSPLHF. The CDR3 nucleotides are TGTGCCAGCAGCTTGGAAGCCGGGACAAGTAATTCACCCCTCCACTTT.

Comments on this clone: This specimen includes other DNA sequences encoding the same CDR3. CDR3 sequence reads: CASSVDVRNQPQHF. In DNA, the CDR3 is TGTGCCAGCAGCGTAGACGTCAGAAATCAGCCCCAGCATTTT. V is TRBV9 and J is TRBJ1-5; D is ambiguous. The CDR3 extends over 14 amino acids. Germline V gene lookup returns CDR1 SGDLS and CDR2 YYNGEE. V shed 0 bases and J shed 4 bases, with 8 bases lying between them.

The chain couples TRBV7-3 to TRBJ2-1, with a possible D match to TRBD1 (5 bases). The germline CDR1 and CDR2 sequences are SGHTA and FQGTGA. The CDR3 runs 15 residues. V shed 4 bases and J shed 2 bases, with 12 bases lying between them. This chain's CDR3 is CASSSQGGPYNEQFF. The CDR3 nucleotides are TGTGCCAGCAGCTCTCAGGGTGGCCCCTACAATGAGCAGTTCTTC.

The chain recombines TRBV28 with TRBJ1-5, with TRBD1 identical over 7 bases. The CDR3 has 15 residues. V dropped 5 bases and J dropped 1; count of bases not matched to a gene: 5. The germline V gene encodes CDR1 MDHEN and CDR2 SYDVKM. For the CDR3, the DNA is TGTGCCAGCAGTACAGGGGAAGGGAGCAATCAGCCCCAGCATTTT. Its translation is CASSTGEGSNQPQHF.

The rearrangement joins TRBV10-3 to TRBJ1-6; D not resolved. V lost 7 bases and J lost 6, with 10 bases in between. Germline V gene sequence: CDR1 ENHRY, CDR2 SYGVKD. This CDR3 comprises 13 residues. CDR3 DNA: TGTGCCATCACCCAGACTCTTAATTCACCCCTCCACTTT. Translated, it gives CAITQTLNSPLHF.

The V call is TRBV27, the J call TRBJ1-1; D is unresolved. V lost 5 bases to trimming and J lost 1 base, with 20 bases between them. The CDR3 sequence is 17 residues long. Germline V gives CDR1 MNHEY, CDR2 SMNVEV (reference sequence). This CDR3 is CASSPHGGERRNTEAFF. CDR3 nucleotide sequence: TGTGCCAGCAGTCCCCATGGTGGAGAGAGGCGGAACACTGAAGCTTTCTTT.

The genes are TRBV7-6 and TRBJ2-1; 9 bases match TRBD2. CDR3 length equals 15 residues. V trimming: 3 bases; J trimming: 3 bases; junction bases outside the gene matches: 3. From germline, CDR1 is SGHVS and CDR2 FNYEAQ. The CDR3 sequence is CASSLTSGIYNEQFF. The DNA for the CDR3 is TGTGCCAGCAGCTTGACTAGCGGAATCTACAATGAGCAGTTCTTC.

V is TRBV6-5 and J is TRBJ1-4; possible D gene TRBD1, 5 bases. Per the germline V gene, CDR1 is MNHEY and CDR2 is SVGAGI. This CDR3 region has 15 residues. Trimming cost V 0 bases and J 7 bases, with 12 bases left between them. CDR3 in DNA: TGTGCCAGCAGTTACTCGGCGGGGGTGGCTGAAAAACTGTTTTTT. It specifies CASSYSAGVAEKLFF.

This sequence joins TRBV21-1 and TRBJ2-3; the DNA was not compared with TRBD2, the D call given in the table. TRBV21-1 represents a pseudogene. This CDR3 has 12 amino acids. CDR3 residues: CASSNMTDTQYF. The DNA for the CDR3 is TGTGCCAGCAGCAATATGACAGATACGCAGTATTTT.

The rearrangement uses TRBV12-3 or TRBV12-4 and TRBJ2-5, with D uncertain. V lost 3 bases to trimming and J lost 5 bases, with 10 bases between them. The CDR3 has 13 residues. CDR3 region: CASSFGSSETQYF. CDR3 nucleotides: TGTGCCAGCAGTTTCGGTAGCAGCGAGACCCAGTACTTC.

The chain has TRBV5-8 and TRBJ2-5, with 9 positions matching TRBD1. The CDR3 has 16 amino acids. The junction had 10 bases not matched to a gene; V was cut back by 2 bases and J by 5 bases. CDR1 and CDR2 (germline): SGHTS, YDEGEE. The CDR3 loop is CASSLTGGRSWETQYF. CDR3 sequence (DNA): TGTGCCAGCAGCTTAACAGGGGGCCGGTCATGGGAGACCCAGTACTTC.

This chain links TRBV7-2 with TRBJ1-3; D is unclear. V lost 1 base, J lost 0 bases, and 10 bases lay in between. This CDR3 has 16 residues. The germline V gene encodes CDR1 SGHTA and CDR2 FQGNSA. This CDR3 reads CASSLVNGLSGNTIYF. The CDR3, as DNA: TGTGCCAGCAGCTTAGTCAATGGACTCTCTGGAAACACCATATATTTT.